This is a list of T cell receptor beta chains from one sample in a study of T cell responses to AZD1222 COVID-19 vaccine. Using immunoSEQ multiplex PCR, the repertoire was profiled, and TCRdb retains in-frame clones only, with some absent. The sample has under 150,000 clones, roughly 90% seen once. Sample: peripheral blood, taken on day 0 of AZD1222 vaccination. Receptors were obtained from an adult in good health. Each CDR3 is given with its conserved first and last residue. D genes are given only for firm matches. Size values are once, few and many counts, or a class for expanded clones, and some rows have none.

CDR3	DNA	V	J	D	size
CASYGATGQFYEQYF	TGTGCCAGCTATGGGGCTACAGGGCAATTCTACGAGCAGTACTTC	TRBV2	TRBJ2-7	.	.
CASSPAGGFVTF	TGTGCCAGCTCACCCGCAGGGGGGTTCGTGACCTTC	TRBV18	TRBJ1-2	TRBD1	.
CASTRALRTEAFF	TGTGCCAGCACCCGAGCCCTAAGGACTGAAGCTTTCTTT	TRBV6-5	TRBJ1-1	.	once
CASSLQTANNEQFF	TGCGCCAGCAGCTTGCAGACAGCCAACAATGAGCAGTTCTTC	TRBV5-1	TRBJ2-1	.	.
CASSSWGGSYNSPLHF	TGTGCCAGCAGCTCCTGGGGGGGCTCCTATAATTCACCCCTCCACTTT	TRBV5-4	TRBJ1-6	.	.
CASSEEGTGFNSPLHF	TGTGCCAGCAGTGAAGAAGGGACAGGGTTTAATTCACCCCTCCACTTT	TRBV2	TRBJ1-6	TRBD1	.
CASSLSHFTLPGPEAFF	TGTGCCAGCAGCTTATCCCACTTTACCCTTCCCGGACCTGAAGCTTTCTTT	TRBV7-2	TRBJ1-1	.	.
CASSLAPGTGASKQFF	TGCGCCAGCAGCTTGGCCCCCGGGACAGGGGCGTCGAAGCAGTTCTTC	TRBV5-1	TRBJ2-1	TRBD1	.
CASSAGTGDSPLHF	TGTGCCAGCAGCGCCGGGACAGGGGATTCACCCCTCCACTTT	TRBV9	TRBJ1-6	TRBD1	few
CASSLAEGKTYGYTF	TGTGCCAGCAGCTTGGCGGAAGGGAAGACCTATGGCTACACCTTC	TRBV5-6	TRBJ1-2	.	.
CASSLAQGSGANVLTF	TGCGCCAGCAGCTTAGCGCAGGGGAGTGGGGCCAACGTCCTGACTTTC	TRBV7-9	TRBJ2-6	.	.
CASSDRTGGSRGYTF	TGTGCCAGCAGCGACAGGACAGGGGGAAGTAGGGGCTACACCTTC	TRBV9	TRBJ1-2	TRBD1	.
CASRSRGLRGEQYF	TGTGCCTCGAGATCAAGGGGGCTAAGGGGCGAGCAGTACTTC	TRBV19	TRBJ2-7	TRBD1	few
CASGRDPNQPQHF	TGTGCCAGTGGGAGGGACCCCAATCAGCCCCAGCATTTT	TRBV19	TRBJ1-5	.	.
CASSSLIRQGLGGYTF	TGCGCCAGCAGCTCACTAATACGACAGGGGCTTGGGGGCTACACCTTC	TRBV5-1	TRBJ1-2	TRBD1	.
CASSMLSGLADTQYF	TGTGCCAGTAGTATGCTTTCGGGGCTCGCAGATACGCAGTATTTT	TRBV19	TRBJ2-3	.	.
CASRWDTASGNTIYF	TGCGCCAGCAGGTGGGACACAGCCTCTGGAAACACCATATATTTT	TRBV5-1	TRBJ1-3	.	.
CASSLGIGRTGNTEAFF	TGTGCCAGCAGCTTAGGGATTGGGAGGACAGGGAACACTGAAGCTTTCTTT	TRBV7-2	TRBJ1-1	TRBD1	.
CASSPGVRGNQPQHF	TGTGCCAGCAGTCCAGGGGTTAGGGGCAATCAGCCCCAGCATTTT	TRBV2	TRBJ1-5	.	.
CASSGLGTRNTEAFF	TGTGCCAGCAGTGGACTTGGGACAAGGAACACTGAAGCTTTCTTT	TRBV25-1	TRBJ1-1	.	.
CAISGLGTRGRGQYF	TGTGCCATCAGTGGCCTAGGGACTAGAGGGCGAGGGCAGTATTTT	TRBV10-3	TRBJ2-3	TRBD2	.
CASRREMNTEAFF	TGTGCCAGCAGAAGGGAGATGAACACTGAAGCTTTCTTT	TRBV5-4	TRBJ1-1	.	.
CASSPGGGIRETQYF	TGTGCCAGCAGCCCCGGGGGTGGGATTCGGGAGACCCAGTACTTC	TRBV7-6	TRBJ2-5	.	.
CASSRSDTDTQYF	TGTGCCAGTAGTCGATCCGACACAGATACGCAGTATTTT	TRBV19	TRBJ2-3	.	.
CASSLRGTGADTQYF	TGCGCCAGCAGCTTGCGAGGGACAGGGGCAGATACGCAGTATTTT	TRBV5-1	TRBJ2-3	TRBD1	once
CASSLLAGGTGDTQYF	TGTGCCAGCAGCCTACTAGCGGGGGGGACTGGGGATACGCAGTATTTT	TRBV7-3	TRBJ2-3	TRBD2	.
CASQGYEKLFF	TGTGCCAGTCAGGGTTATGAAAAACTGTTTTTT	TRBV3-1/TRBV3-2	TRBJ1-4	.	.